The 15 T cell receptor beta chains reported below all come from one sample, sequenced in a study of human T cells and chemical hapten exposure. Time point meaning: patch test 3, about 24 weeks after DPC sensitization. Described treatment: therapeutic diphenylcyclopropenone sensitization with weekly scalp DPC. TCRdb itself ran the RACE reads through MiXCR, one entry per CDR3 protein. The sample consists of more than 85,000 distinct CDR3 sequences, less than 40% of them appearing once. This specimen consisted of whole blood, obtained in connection with sensitization to the hapten diphenylcyclopropenone (DPC). The receptors come from a man aged 35 to 55 with alopecia areata. Some clones in this sample may be carry-over from other donors' samples.

This clonotype was seen more than once but under ten times. V and J are TRBV4-2 and TRBJ2-2, with 8 bases identical to TRBD2. The CDR3 contains 17 residues. The J segment lost 2 bases and the V segment lost 3 bases, leaving 8 bases of the junction unmatched. Germline CDR1 reads LGHNA; CDR2 reads YNFKEQ. Here the CDR3 DNA reads TGTGCCAGCAGCCAGCCAACTAGCGGAGCCAACACCGGGGAGCTGTTTTTT. Translating it yields CASSQPTSGANTGELFF.

There are a few counts of this clonotype. The chain carries TRBV12-3 or TRBV12-4 and TRBJ2-4; D uncertain. V was clipped by 2 bases and J by 6 bases, with 5 bases between them. CDR3 length: 12 amino acids. Written as DNA, the CDR3 is TGTGCCAGCAGTTTAACGGGAAACATTCAGTACTTC. Amino acid sequence: CASSLTGNIQYF.

This clonotype was detected only a few times. V is TRBV6-2 or TRBV6-3 and J is TRBJ2-1; no clear D. The CDR3 totals 15 residues. Germline V lookup: CDR1 MNHEY, CDR2 SVGEGT. Trimming took off 2 bases at V and 8 bases at J, with 16 bases between the two ends. The CDR3 loop reads CASSYDSPEYYEQFF. The DNA of the CDR3 is TGTGCCAGCAGTTACGATAGCCCGGAGTACTATGAGCAGTTCTTC.

This chain joins TRBV5-1 and TRBJ1-2; D gene uncertain. The CDR3 contains 14 residues. Germline V lookup: CDR1 SGHRS, CDR2 YFSETQ. Trimming stripped 3 bases from V and 3 bases from J, with 12 bases between. The chain's CDR3 is CASSSGGNDYGYTF. The CDR3 DNA is TGCGCCAGCAGCTCTGGCGGGAATGACTATGGCTACACCTTC.

This clonotype was detected once. This sequence joins TRBV5-6 and TRBJ2-2; D ambiguous. V was shortened by 6 bases and J by 1 base, with 7 bases between the two germline ends. In germline, CDR1 is SGHDT, CDR2 YYEEEE. The CDR3 covers 13 residues. CDR3 coding DNA: TGTGCCAGCAACCACCAGAACACCGGGGAGCTGTTTTTT. It encodes CASNHQNTGELFF.

This chain connects TRBV29-1 to TRBJ1-4, with 7 bases that match TRBD1. The CDR3 runs to 16 residues. Germline CDR1 and CDR2: SQVTM and ANQGSEA. V shed 2 bases and J 1 base; nucleotides not matched to a gene: 7. CDR3 sequence reads: CSVELEPGGTNEKLFF. The CDR3 DNA is TGCAGCGTTGAACTAGAGCCAGGGGGAACTAATGAAAAACTGTTTTTT.

This clonotype was seen only a few times. This rearrangement joins TRBV27 to TRBJ2-7, with 8 nucleotides matching TRBD2. The CDR3 consists of 15 residues. The V gene end was trimmed by 6 bases and the J gene end by 3 bases; junction bases not matched to a gene: 10. The germline V gene has CDR1 MNHEY and CDR2 SMNVEV (reference sequence). The CDR3 DNA sequence: TGTGCCAGCAGCGAGATTGGAGCGGGAGTCTACGAGCAGTACGTC. Protein product: CASSEIGAGVYEQYV.

The chain has TRBV6-5 and TRBJ2-7; D is perhaps TRBD2 (6 bases). CDR3 length equals 15 residues. Deletions cut 0 bases from V and 1 base from J, with 10 bases between. Germline assignment: CDR1 MNHEY and CDR2 SVGAGI. CDR3 nucleotide sequence: TGTGCCAGCAGTTACTCGCGGGATGGGTCCTACGAGCAGTACTTC. Protein sequence: CASSYSRDGSYEQYF.

This clonotype was counted between two and nine times. CDR3 bases: TGCAGCGTTGACGGACAGGGGACCCCCACCTACGAGCAGTACGTC. It encodes CSVDGQGTPTYEQYV. V usage is TRBV29-1 and J usage is TRBJ2-7; 9 nucleotides align to TRBD1. The CDR3 has 15 amino acids. Germline values: CDR1 SQVTM, CDR2 ANQGSEA. Trimming took 3 bases from V and 2 from J; bases not matched to a gene: 8.

The CDR3 spells CSALKEVASTEAFF. DNA of the CDR3: TGCAGTGCCCTAAAGGAGGTTGCCAGCACTGAAGCTTTCTTT. The chain is built from TRBV20-1 and TRBJ1-1; D remains unclear. The CDR3 is 14 amino acids. Trimming pared 6 bases from V and 4 bases from J, leaving 18 bases between. Looked up from germline, CDR1 is DFQATT and CDR2 is SNEGSKA (reference sequence).

This chain joins TRBV6-5 and TRBJ2-1; 9 bases fit TRBD2. The CDR3 is made up of 16 amino acids. The ends lost 2 bases at V and 3 bases at J; junction bases unmatched: 5. Germline V CDR1 and CDR2: MNHEY, SVGAGI. Here the CDR3 reads CASSYVTSGFYNEQFF. CDR3 bases: TGTGCCAGCAGTTACGTGACTAGCGGATTCTACAATGAGCAGTTCTTC.

Notes on this clonotype: A clone one base away is much larger, so this may be a read error. The genes are TRBV3-1 and TRBJ2-1; no reliable D call. Germline CDR1 and CDR2: LGHDT and YNNKEL (reference sequence). The CDR3 consists of 15 residues. As DNA, the CDR3 is TGTGCCCGCAGCCAAGGCCACCTATCCTACAATGAGCAGTTCTTC. This encodes CARSQGHLSYNEQFF.

This chain links TRBV2 with TRBJ2-7; 9 nucleotides align to TRBD1. After removal of 9 bases from V and 1 base from J, the junction contained 7 bases not matched to a gene. The CDR3 is 14 residues long. The germline gives CDR1 SNHLY, CDR2 FYNNEI. CDR3 coding DNA: TGTGCCAGTTCCGGGACAGGGCCTTCCTACGAGCAGTACTTC. It yields the protein CASSGTGPSYEQYF.

In this sample, this clonotype turned up a few times. The chain carries TRBV28 and TRBJ2-3; D uncertain. V dropped 3 bases and J dropped 1 base, with 8 bases sitting between them. The germline CDR1 and CDR2 sequences are MDHEN and SYDVKM. The CDR3 runs to 14 residues. The CDR3 reads CASSFSVGTDTQYF. The CDR3 region has the DNA TGTGCCAGCAGTTTTTCCGTCGGCACAGATACGCAGTATTTT.

V and J are TRBV5-6 and TRBJ2-3; the D is unclear. CDR1 is SGHDT and CDR2 is YYEEEE in the germline V gene. CDR3 size: 15 residues. With 1 base removed from V and 6 bases from J, the gap between germline ends came to 15 bases. The CDR3 DNA follows: TGTGCCAGCAGCTTGTACGCTAGTTTTGAGGATACGCAGTATTTT. It encodes CASSLYASFEDTQYF.